A single sample is the source of the 10 T cell receptor beta chains below, sequenced in a study of shared clonotypes between healthy human individuals (dated by TCRdb to the early 2020s). The library was made by the immunoSEQ multiplex PCR assay. Drawn from immuneACCESS, this table holds only the in-frame rearrangements with V and J called that TCRdb kept. Clones are partly lost; checked studies trace under half to an unresolved V gene and leave the rest unexplained. The sample table holds hundreds of thousands of clones, of which roughly three quarters were seen once. Of the sample, around 12% falls within the top ten clones. Sequenced material: PBMCs. These TCRs come from a woman aged 40 to 49 in good health. Some clones in this sample may be carry-over from other donors' samples.

The chain carries TRBV27 and TRBJ2-2; D gene ambiguous. The CDR3 totals 14 residues. Germline V gives CDR1 MNHEY, CDR2 SMNVEV (reference sequence). V was clipped by 2 bases and J by 2 bases, with 6 bases between them. CDR3 bases: TGTGCCAGCAGTTTAAGGCGCAACACCGGGGAGCTGTTTTTT. Residues: CASSLRRNTGELFF.

The chain joins TRBV28 to TRBJ2-7, with D possibly TRBD1 on 6 matching bases. This CDR3 has 16 residues. The germline V and J ends were trimmed by 5 bases and 2 bases, with 19 bases remaining between them. CDR1 is MDHEN, CDR2 SYDVKM, per germline. In DNA form, the CDR3 reads TGTGCCAGCAGTGCCAGCAGCCTACAGGGTACCTACGAGCAGTACTTC. Protein sequence: CASSASSLQGTYEQYF.

This chain links TRBV5-5 with TRBJ1-1; D uncertain. CDR3 length: 14 amino acids. Trimming shortened V by 1 base and J by 1 base, and 8 bases separated the two germline ends. Germline V lookup: CDR1 SGHKS, CDR2 YYEKEE (reference sequence). The CDR3 coding sequence is TGTGCCAGCAGCTTGTTATATAAGAACACTGAAGCTTTCTTT. Its translation: CASSLLYKNTEAFF.

V usage is TRBV5-1 and J usage is TRBJ2-2, with TRBD2 matching 15 bases. V dropped 4 bases and J dropped 2; count of bases not matched to a gene: 9. This CDR3 region has 19 residues. Per the germline V gene, CDR1 is SGHRS and CDR2 is YFSETQ. The CDR3 loop is CASSPRWGLAGGNTGELFF. The CDR3 nucleotides read TGCGCCAGCAGCCCTCGTTGGGGACTAGCGGGAGGCAACACCGGGGAGCTGTTTTTT.

The rearrangement joins TRBV30 to TRBJ2-6; D is undetermined. There are 17 residues in the CDR3. CDR1 is GTSNPN, CDR2 SVGIG, per germline (reference sequence). Trimming shortened V by 2 bases and J by 2 bases, and 16 bases separated the two germline ends. The CDR3 loop is CAWSPLVNMAGANVLTF. DNA for the CDR3: TGTGCCTGGAGTCCCCTCGTGAATATGGCTGGGGCCAACGTCCTGACTTTC.

J is TRBJ2-7 and V is TRBV7-9, with a weak D call TRBD1 (6 bases). V dropped 5 bases and J dropped 7 bases, with 18 bases sitting between them. The germline CDR1 and CDR2 sequences are SEHNR and FQNEAQ (reference sequence). CDR3 size: 14 residues. The CDR3 is CASSHAGTLTEQYF. The CDR3 coding sequence is TGTGCCAGCAGCCATGCCGGGACACTTACGGAGCAGTACTTC. Using reference TRBV7-9 and TRBJ2-7 for the parts outside the CDR3, the full variable domain is DTGVSQNPRHKITKRGQNVTFRCDPISEHNRLYWYRQTLGQGPEFLTYFQNEAQLEKSRLLSDRFSAERPKGSFSTLEIQRTEQGDSAMYLCASSHAGTLTEQYFGPGTRLTVT.

The table lists this clone with a few counts. V and J are TRBV10-2 and TRBJ2-3, with a possible D match to TRBD2 (6 bases). Germline values: CDR1 WSHSY, CDR2 SAAADI. This CDR3 region has 16 residues. Trimming stripped 6 bases from V and 0 bases from J, with 16 bases between. CDR3 in amino acids: CASRPGADPSTDTQYF. The CDR3 DNA reads as TGCGCCAGCAGGCCGGGAGCGGATCCTAGCACAGATACGCAGTATTTT.

This chain connects TRBV19 to TRBJ2-3, with D maybe TRBD2 (6 bases). The CDR3 has 15 amino acids. V was cut by 6 bases and J by 0 bases, with 13 bases left in between. The germline CDR1 and CDR2 sequences are LNHDA and SQIVND (reference sequence). CDR3: CASRLERASTDTQYF. In DNA, the CDR3 is TGTGCCAGTAGACTAGAGCGGGCTAGCACAGATACGCAGTATTTT. Complete variable domain (other parts from reference TRBV19 and TRBJ2-3): DGGITQSPKYLFRKEGQNVTLSCEQNLNHDAMYWYRQDPGQGLRLIYYSQIVNDFQKGDIAEGYSVSREKKESFPLTVTSAQKNPTAFYLCASRLERASTDTQYFGPGTRLTVL.

The chain employs TRBV14 and TRBJ2-2, with no clear D. The CDR3 extends over 14 amino acids. With 5 bases removed from V and 3 bases from J, the gap between germline ends came to 10 bases. CDR1 and CDR2 from the germline V gene are SGHDN and FVKESK. The CDR3 region has the DNA TGTGCCAGCAGCTCCGGGTCCTACACCGGGGAGCTGTTTTTT. It translates to CASSSGSYTGELFF. The whole variable domain, remainder taken from reference TRBV14 and TRBJ2-2, is EAGVTQFPSHSVIEKGQTVTLRCDPISGHDNLYWYRRVMGKEIKFLLHFVKESKQDESGMPNNRFLAERTGGTYSTLKVQPAELEDSGVYFCASSSGSYTGELFFGEGSRLTVL.

V gene TRBV9 combines with J gene TRBJ2-7; 10 bases are shared with TRBD1. J lost 7 bases, V lost 0 bases, and 7 bases had no gene match. This CDR3 spans 15 amino acids. CDR1 is SGDLS and CDR2 is YYNGEE in the germline V gene. The CDR3 region is CASSVEGTGAEEQYF. Written as DNA, the CDR3 is TGTGCCAGCAGCGTAGAGGGGACAGGGGCGGAGGAGCAGTACTTC.